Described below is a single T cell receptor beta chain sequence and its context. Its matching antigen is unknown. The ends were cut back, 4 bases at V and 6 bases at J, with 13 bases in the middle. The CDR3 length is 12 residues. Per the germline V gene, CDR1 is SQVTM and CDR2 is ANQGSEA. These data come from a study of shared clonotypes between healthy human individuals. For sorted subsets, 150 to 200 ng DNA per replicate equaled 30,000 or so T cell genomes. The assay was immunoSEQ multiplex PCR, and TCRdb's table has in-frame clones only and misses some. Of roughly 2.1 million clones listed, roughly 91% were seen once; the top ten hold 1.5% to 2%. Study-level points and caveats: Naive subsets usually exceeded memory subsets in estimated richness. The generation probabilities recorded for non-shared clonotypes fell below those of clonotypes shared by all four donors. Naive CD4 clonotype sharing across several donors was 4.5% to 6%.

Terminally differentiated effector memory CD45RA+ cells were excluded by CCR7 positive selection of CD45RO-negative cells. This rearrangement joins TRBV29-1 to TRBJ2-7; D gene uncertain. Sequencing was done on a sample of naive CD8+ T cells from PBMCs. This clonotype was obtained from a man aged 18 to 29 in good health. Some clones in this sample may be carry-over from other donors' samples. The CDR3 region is CSVVGGIGEQYF. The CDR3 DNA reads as TGCAGCGTTGTGGGCGGCATAGGCGAGCAGTACTTC.